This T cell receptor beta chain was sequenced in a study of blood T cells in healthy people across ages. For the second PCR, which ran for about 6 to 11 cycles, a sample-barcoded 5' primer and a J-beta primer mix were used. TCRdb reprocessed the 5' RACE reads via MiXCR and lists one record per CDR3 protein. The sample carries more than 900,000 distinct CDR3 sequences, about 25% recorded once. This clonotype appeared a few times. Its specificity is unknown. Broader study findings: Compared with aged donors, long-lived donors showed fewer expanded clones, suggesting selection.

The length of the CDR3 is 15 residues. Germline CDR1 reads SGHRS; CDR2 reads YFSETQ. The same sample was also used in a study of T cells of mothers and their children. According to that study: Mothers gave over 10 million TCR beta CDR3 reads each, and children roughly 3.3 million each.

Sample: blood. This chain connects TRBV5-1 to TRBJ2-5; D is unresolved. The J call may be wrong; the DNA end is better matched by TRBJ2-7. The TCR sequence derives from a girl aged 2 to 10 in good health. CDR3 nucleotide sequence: TGCGCCAGCAGCCCGTGGGCAGCGCAGACCTACGAGCAGTACTTC. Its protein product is CASSPWAAQTYEQYF.